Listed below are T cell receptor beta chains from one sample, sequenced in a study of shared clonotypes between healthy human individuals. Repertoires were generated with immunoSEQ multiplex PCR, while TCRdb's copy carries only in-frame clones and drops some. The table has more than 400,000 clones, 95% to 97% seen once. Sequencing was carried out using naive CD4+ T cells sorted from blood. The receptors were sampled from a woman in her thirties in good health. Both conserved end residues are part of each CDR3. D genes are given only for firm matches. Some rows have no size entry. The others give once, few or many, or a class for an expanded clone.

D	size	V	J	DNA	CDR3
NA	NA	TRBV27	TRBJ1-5	TGTGCCACCGCCACAGAAACACCTATCAATCAGCCCCAGCATTTT	CATATETPINQPQHF
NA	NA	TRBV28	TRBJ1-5	TGTGCCAGCAGTTACACACAGGGAAGAAGGAGCAATCAGCCCCAGCATTTT	CASSYTQGRRSNQPQHF
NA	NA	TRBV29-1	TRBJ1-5	TGCAGCGTTGGGGGCTCCAATCAGCCCCAGCATTTT	CSVGGSNQPQHF
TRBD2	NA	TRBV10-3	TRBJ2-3	TGTGCCATCAGTGCCGGCGGGAGATCCACAGATACGCAGTATTTT	CAISAGGRSTDTQYF
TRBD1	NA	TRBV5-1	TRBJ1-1	TGCGCCAGCAGCAAGGACAGGGCCACTGAAGCTTTCTTT	CASSKDRATEAFF
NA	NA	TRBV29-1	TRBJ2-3	TGCAGCGGTCGAGCAGATACGCAGTATTTT	CSGRADTQYF
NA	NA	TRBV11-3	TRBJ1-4	TGTGCCAGCATGGGATGGGAAAAACTGTTTTTT	CASMGWEKLFF
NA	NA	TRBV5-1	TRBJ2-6	TGCGCCAGCAGCTTACGGGGGCGTCTAACTGGGGCCAACGTCCTGACTTTC	CASSLRGRLTGANVLTF
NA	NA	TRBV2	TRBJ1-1	TGTGCCACCCAGGGTCCAGGGGTAAACACTGAAGCTTTCTTT	CATQGPGVNTEAFF
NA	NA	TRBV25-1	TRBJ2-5	TGTGCCAGCAGTCGGTCGGAACCCGGGACCTTAAAGAAGACCCAGTACTTC	CASSRSEPGTLKKTQYF
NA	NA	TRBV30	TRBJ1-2	TGTGCCTGGAGTGTACGATTCAGCTATGGCTACACCTTC	CAWSVRFSYGYTF
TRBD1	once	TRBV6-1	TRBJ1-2	TGTGCCAGCAGTGAACTGGACAGGGGATTTGGCTACACCTTC	CASSELDRGFGYTF
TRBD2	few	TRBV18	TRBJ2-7	TGTGCCAGCTCGACGGGAGGCTACGAGCAGTACTTC	CASSTGGYEQYF
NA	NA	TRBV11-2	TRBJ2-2	TGTGCCAGCACCATTATGAAGGACACGCTGAACACCGGGGAGCTGTTTTTT	CASTIMKDTLNTGELFF
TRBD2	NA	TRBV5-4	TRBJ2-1	TGTGCCAGCAGCGTCGGGACTAGCGGGATCTACAATGAGCAGTTCTTC	CASSVGTSGIYNEQFF
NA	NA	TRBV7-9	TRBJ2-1	TGTGCCAGCAGTATCCCACCGACAGATGCCGATGAGCAGTTCTTC	CASSIPPTDADEQFF
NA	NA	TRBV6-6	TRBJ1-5	TGTGCCAGCAGTTACGCAGGGCCCAATCAGCCCCAGCATTTT	CASSYAGPNQPQHF
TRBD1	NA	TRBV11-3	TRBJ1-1	TGTGCCGGGGGACAGGGAATGAACACTGAAGCTTTCTTT	CAGGQGMNTEAFF
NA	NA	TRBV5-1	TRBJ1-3	TGCGCCAGCAGCCCAGAGGACCTGACACGCGGAAACACCATATATTTT	CASSPEDLTRGNTIYF
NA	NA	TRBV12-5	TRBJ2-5	TGTGCTAGTGCCACGGACACCCAAGAGACCCAGTACTTC	CASATDTQETQYF
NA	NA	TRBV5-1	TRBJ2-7	TGCGCCAGCAGCCGCCTGGCAGATACCTACGAGCAGTACTTC	CASSRLADTYEQYF
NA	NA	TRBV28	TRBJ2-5	TGTGCCAGCAGTCCCCAGGACTGGATAGAAGAGACCCAGTACTTC	CASSPQDWIEETQYF
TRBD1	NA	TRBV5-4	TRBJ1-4	TGTGCCAGCAGCGCGGGACAGACGGTCGAAAAACTGTTTTTT	CASSAGQTVEKLFF
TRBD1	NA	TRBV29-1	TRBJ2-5	TGCAGCGTTAATCGAGGGGACAGGGTACTCCAAGAGACCCAGTACTTC	CSVNRGDRVLQETQYF
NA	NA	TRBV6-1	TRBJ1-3	TGTGCCAGCAGTGAAGCGCTGCCTACTGGAAACACCATATATTTT	CASSEALPTGNTIYF
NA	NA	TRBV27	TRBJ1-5	TGTGCCAGCAGTGTCATCGGCAATCAGCCCCAGCATTTT	CASSVIGNQPQHF
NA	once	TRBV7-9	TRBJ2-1	TGTGCCAGCATCGTGACGCAAGCCTACAATGAGCAGTTCTTC	CASIVTQAYNEQFF
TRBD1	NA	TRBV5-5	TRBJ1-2	TGTGCCAGCAGGCCTCGGACAGGGAGCACCTATGGCTACACCTTC	CASRPRTGSTYGYTF